The next 22 T cell receptor beta chains were all read from a single sample in a study of tumor-infiltrating lymphocytes in localized non-small cell lung cancer. TCRdb keeps only in-frame clones here, not all; method: immunoSEQ multiplex PCR. Of more than 10,000 clones in the sample, 75% to 85% were seen once. The sample taken for sequencing was lung tumor tissue. These receptors were taken from a human donor with non-small cell lung cancer.

The V call is TRBV7-8, the J call TRBJ1-1, with 12 bases fitting TRBD1. Germline-derived CDR1 and CDR2 are SGHVS and FQNEAQ. The junction had 8 bases not matched to a gene; V was cut back by 3 bases and J by 3 bases. The CDR3 is 17 amino acids. The CDR3 spells CASSFGTGGAFDTEAFF. Here the CDR3 DNA reads TGTGCCAGCAGCTTCGGGACAGGGGGCGCATTCGACACTGAAGCTTTCTTT.

This rearrangement joins TRBV15 to TRBJ2-5; TRBD1 might be the D (5 bases). The CDR3 length is 18 residues. Germline V gene sequence: CDR1 LNHNV, CDR2 YYDKDF (reference sequence). Trimming removed 0 bases from V and 1 base from J, with 18 bases in between. CDR3 protein: CATSRDSPLWTSQETQYF. For the CDR3, the DNA is TGTGCCACCAGCAGAGATAGCCCCCTTTGGACAAGCCAAGAGACCCAGTACTTC.

The table lists this clone with a count of one. CDR3 DNA sequence: TGTGCCAGCAGCCCTGGGTGGACCTCGGAGACCCAGTACTTC. It yields the protein CASSPGWTSETQYF. The V and J genes are TRBV7-9 and TRBJ2-5; D gene ambiguous. Per germline, CDR1 SEHNR and CDR2 FQNEAQ (reference sequence). V was clipped by 5 bases and J by 5 bases, with 15 bases between them. The CDR3 sequence is 14 residues long.

The rearrangement uses TRBV28 and TRBJ2-7; tentatively, D is TRBD1 (7 bases). The CDR3 has 15 residues. Germline V gene sequence: CDR1 MDHEN, CDR2 SYDVKM. V lost 7 bases to trimming and J lost 4 bases, with 20 bases between them. The CDR3 sequence: CASTLGGGPVYEQYF. CDR3 in DNA: TGTGCCAGCACCCTCGGAGGGGGCCCAGTGTACGAGCAGTACTTC.

The rearrangement joins TRBV19 to TRBJ2-7, with 9 bases lining up with TRBD2. In germline, CDR1 is LNHDA, CDR2 SQIVND (reference sequence). This CDR3 contains 15 residues. The V and J ends lost 3 bases and 6 bases, in that order; junction bases with no gene match: 9. In DNA, the CDR3 is TGTGCCAGTAGTATCGCAAGCGGGGGGCGTTCCGAGCAGTACTTC. Protein product: CASSIASGGRSEQYF.

The V call is TRBV7-9, the J call TRBJ2-3; D remains unclear. V lost 3 bases to trimming and J lost 0 bases, with 7 bases between them. Germline assignment: CDR1 SEHNR and CDR2 FQNEAQ (reference sequence). The length of the CDR3 is 14 residues. The CDR3 DNA reads TGTGCCAGCAGCTTTAGCCAAAGCACAGATACGCAGTATTTT. Residues: CASSFSQSTDTQYF.

This rearrangement joins TRBV7-6 to TRBJ2-7; D is possibly TRBD1 (6 bases). Trimming removed 1 base from V and 2 bases from J, with 9 bases in between. CDR1 is SGHVS and CDR2 is FNYEAQ in the germline V gene. The CDR3 covers 14 residues. CDR3 DNA: TGTGCCAGCAGCTTAGGCCAGGGGACCTACGAGCAGTACTTC. This translates into CASSLGQGTYEQYF.

The V call is TRBV10-3, the J call TRBJ2-5; no clear D gene. V was shortened by 0 bases and J by 2 bases, with 10 bases between the two germline ends. CDR3 length: 15 residues. Per the germline V gene, CDR1 is ENHRY and CDR2 is SYGVKD. The CDR3 nucleotides are TGTGCCATCAGTGAGTCGAGACTGGGGCAAGAGACCCAGTACTTC. Translation gives CAISESRLGQETQYF.

The J gene is TRBJ1-2, the V gene TRBV28; D uncertain. CDR3 length equals 14 residues. The germline CDR1 and CDR2 sequences are MDHEN and SYDVKM. Deletions cut 3 bases from V and 2 bases from J, with 10 bases between. CDR3 amino acids: CASSFGVTNYGYTF. For the CDR3, the DNA is TGTGCCAGCAGTTTCGGGGTAACCAACTATGGCTACACCTTC.

This clone rates as medium-sized. The chain recombines TRBV5-4 with TRBJ1-2; TRBD1 matches 7 bases. The V gene's germline CDR1 is SGHNT and CDR2 YYREEE (reference sequence). The CDR3 sequence is 15 residues long. V was pared by 4 bases and J by 5 bases, with 11 bases of the junction left unmatched. Here the CDR3 reads CASSRDRGFGYGYTF. The CDR3 region has the DNA TGTGCCAGCAGCAGGGACAGAGGTTTTGGGTATGGCTACACCTTC.

The genes are TRBV5-4 and TRBJ2-4; 9 nucleotides align to TRBD1. Unmatched junction bases numbered 3, after V lost 0 bases and J lost 8 bases. Per germline, CDR1 SGHNT and CDR2 YYREEE (reference sequence). The CDR3 covers 14 residues. CDR3 loop: CASSLDGTGYIQYF. In DNA form, the CDR3 reads TGTGCCAGCAGCTTGGACGGGACAGGGTACATTCAGTACTTC.

The chain joins TRBV2 to TRBJ1-1; D is ambiguous. V was clipped by 8 bases and J by 3 bases, with 7 bases between them. Germline CDR1 reads SNHLY; CDR2 reads FYNNEI. CDR3 length: 11 residues. The CDR3: CASGSYTEAFF. The CDR3 nucleotides are TGTGCCAGCGGGTCCTACACTGAAGCTTTCTTT.

The CDR3 bases are TGTGCCAGCTCACTACAGGGGCCCGCGAACACCGGGGAGCTGTTTTTT. This codes for CASSLQGPANTGELFF. This chain uses TRBV18 with TRBJ2-2; 7 bases fit TRBD1. This CDR3 region has 16 residues. The V gene end was trimmed by 4 bases and the J gene end by 0 bases; junction bases not matched to a gene: 5. From germline, CDR1 is KGHSH and CDR2 LQKENI.

This rearrangement joins TRBV2 to TRBJ1-1; D gene ambiguous. V shed 3 bases and J shed 0 bases, with 11 bases lying between them. Germline CDR1 reads SNHLY; CDR2 reads FYNNEI. This CDR3 spans 15 amino acids. The CDR3 DNA follows: TGTGCCAGCAGTGACGAGGGTTATATGAACACTGAAGCTTTCTTT. Residues: CASSDEGYMNTEAFF. Variable domain in full (rest from reference TRBV2 and TRBJ1-1): EPEVTQTPSHQVTQMGQEVILRCVPISNHLYFYWYRQILGQKVEFLVSFYNNEISEKSEIFDDQFSVERPDGSNFTLKIRSTKLEDSAMYFCASSDEGYMNTEAFFGQGTRLTVV.

The chain is built from TRBV6-7 and TRBJ1-3, with D uncertain. TRBV6-7 is an open reading frame whose function is uncertain. The CDR3 length is 14 residues. V was cut by 6 bases and J by 2 bases, with 11 bases left in between. The CDR3 bases are TGTGCCAGCAGGGTCCCGGAGGCTGGAAACACCATATATTTT. Translating it yields CASRVPEAGNTIYF.

This clone was counted between two and nine times. The chain couples TRBV29-1 to TRBJ2-7; 7 nucleotides agree with TRBD1. There are 13 residues in the CDR3. V gave up 8 bases and J gave up 7 bases; unmatched junction bases: 14. Germline CDR1 reads SQVTM; CDR2 reads ANQGSEA. CDR3 loop: CSITEGALGEQYF. In DNA form, the CDR3 reads TGCAGCATTACTGAGGGGGCGCTTGGGGAGCAGTACTTC.

This chain joins TRBV6-6 and TRBJ2-5; no clear D gene. CDR1 is MNHNY and CDR2 is SVGAGI in the germline V gene (reference sequence). V dropped 2 bases and J dropped 5 bases, with 18 bases sitting between them. The CDR3 runs 16 residues. The CDR3 spells CASSYTSPSIGETQYF. CDR3 sequence (DNA): TGTGCCAGCAGTTACACCTCACCCTCAATTGGGGAGACCCAGTACTTC.

The J gene is TRBJ2-7, the V gene TRBV25-1, with D unclear. CDR3 length: 11 amino acids. CDR1 is MGHDK and CDR2 is SYGVNS in the germline V gene. V gave up 6 bases and J gave up 7 bases, with 10 bases separating them. CDR3 coding DNA: TGTGCCAGCAGGAACGGTCCGGAGCAGTACTTC. Amino acid sequence: CASRNGPEQYF.

The rearrangement joins TRBV2 to TRBJ1-1; D not resolved. Trimming shortened V by 4 bases and J by 7 bases, and 7 bases separated the two germline ends. The CDR3 has 11 amino acids. Germline loops: CDR1 SNHLY, CDR2 FYNNEI. CDR3 loop: CASSVTGEAFF. In DNA, the CDR3 is TGTGCCAGCAGTGTAACCGGTGAAGCTTTCTTT.

The chain links TRBV30 to TRBJ2-5; D is uncertain. Germline CDR1 GTSNPN, CDR2 SVGIG (reference sequence). CDR3 length: 13 amino acids. V lost 0 bases and J lost 2, with 7 bases in between. In nucleotides, the CDR3 is TGTGCCTGGAGTGTCAGGATACAAGAGACCCAGTACTTC. This translates into CAWSVRIQETQYF.

J is TRBJ1-5 and V is TRBV9, with D unclear. There are 14 residues in the CDR3. Germline CDR1 SGDLS, CDR2 YYNGEE. Trimming shortened V by 0 bases and J by 7 bases, and 11 bases separated the two germline ends. CDR3 region: CASSVGWAQQPQHF. As DNA, the CDR3 is TGTGCCAGCAGCGTAGGGTGGGCCCAGCAGCCCCAGCATTTT.

The genes are TRBV28 and TRBJ1-2; 9 nucleotides align to TRBD1. The CDR3 consists of 16 residues. Per the germline V gene, CDR1 is MDHEN and CDR2 is SYDVKM. V gave up 3 bases and J gave up 8 bases; unmatched junction bases: 13. The CDR3, as DNA: TGTGCCAGCAGTTTTGCCAAAAAACAGGGGGCGTTAGGCTACACCTTC. Translating gives CASSFAKKQGALGYTF.